This T cell receptor beta chain was recovered during a study of blood T cell repertoires in COVID-19. About the study: Spain, Italy and the United States supplied samples that represented acute and convalescent COVID-19. PBMCs, B-cell-depleted T cells, or T cells provided the cDNA or gDNA that made up the material.

The participants were between roughly 18 and 89 years old and came from about two dozen US areas. Authors' methods: Estimation of nucleated cell counts relied on the amplification of reference gene primers. Measured with immunoSEQ multiplex PCR; TCRdb has only the in-frame clones, and not every one. The V and J calls and the clone size are those of that table, but D and trimming were determined from the DNA. The sample carries a few hundred thousand clones, around 85% recorded once. The CDR3 runs 14 residues. Germline V gives CDR1 LNHDA, CDR2 SQIVND (reference sequence). V shed 3 bases and J shed 4 bases, with 12 bases lying between them. This clone was found a few times.

The TCR was taken from a young man who had recovered from COVID-19. The J gene is TRBJ1-2, the V gene TRBV19; tentative D call: TRBD1 (5 bases). The source material was PBMCs or T cells enriched from blood (not recorded which). Here the CDR3 DNA reads TGTGCCAGTAGTATGGGCAGGGATACCTATGGCTACACCTTC. Translating it yields CASSMGRDTYGYTF.